This is a list of T cell receptor beta chains from one sample in a study of shared clonotypes between healthy human individuals. Method: immunoSEQ multiplex PCR; TCRdb's copy keeps in-frame clones and lacks some. The sample has some 600,000 clones; 90% to 97% are singletons. The source material was naive CD8+ T cells sorted from blood. Receptors were obtained from a woman aged 25 to 39 in good health. The CDR3 runs from the conserved cysteine through the conserved F or W. The D gene is left open where the match is weak. The size entry is marked missing in some rows and otherwise reads once, few, many or a size class.

d_call: TRBD1; j_call: TRBJ1-1; clone_size: -; v_call: TRBV7-2; cdr3_nt: TGTGCCAGCAGCGACCTGACAGGGCCCCTAATTATGAACACTGAAGCTTTCTTT; cdr3_aa: CASSDLTGPLIMNTEAFF
d_call: TRBD1; j_call: TRBJ2-7; clone_size: -; v_call: TRBV27; cdr3_nt: TGTGCCAGCAGCCTATCGGGACAGGGAGTGGATGAGCAGTACTTC; cdr3_aa: CASSLSGQGVDEQYF
d_call: -; j_call: TRBJ2-1; clone_size: -; v_call: TRBV2; cdr3_nt: TGTGCCAGCAGTGATGAGAGTGAGCAGTTCTTC; cdr3_aa: CASSDESEQFF
d_call: -; j_call: TRBJ2-5; clone_size: -; v_call: TRBV19; cdr3_nt: TGTGCCAGTAGTATAGACAGGTGGCGGAGAGAGACCCAGTACTTC; cdr3_aa: CASSIDRWRRETQYF
d_call: TRBD1; j_call: TRBJ2-2; clone_size: once; v_call: TRBV7-2; cdr3_nt: TGTGCCAGCAGCGACCCCGGGACAGGGACCGGGGAGCTGTTTTTT; cdr3_aa: CASSDPGTGTGELFF
d_call: TRBD1; j_call: TRBJ2-6; clone_size: -; v_call: TRBV6-6; cdr3_nt: TGTGCCAGCAGTTACTCGCCGTACAGGGGGCAGGGCGTCCTGACTTTC; cdr3_aa: CASSYSPYRGQGVLTF
d_call: TRBD2; j_call: TRBJ2-7; clone_size: -; v_call: TRBV7-8; cdr3_nt: TGTGCCAGCAGCCAGGTGGCTAGCGGCCCCTACGAGCAGTACTTC; cdr3_aa: CASSQVASGPYEQYF
d_call: -; j_call: TRBJ2-1; clone_size: -; v_call: TRBV7-3; cdr3_nt: TGTGCCAGCAGCCCCGGGACGGGGTACAATGAGCAGTTCTTC; cdr3_aa: CASSPGTGYNEQFF
d_call: -; j_call: TRBJ2-2; clone_size: -; v_call: TRBV25-1; cdr3_nt: TGTGCCAGCAGTGAGGTGGGGACCGGGGAGCTGTTTTTT; cdr3_aa: CASSEVGTGELFF
d_call: TRBD1; j_call: TRBJ1-2; clone_size: -; v_call: TRBV4-1; cdr3_nt: TGCGCCAGCACACACGAAGAGGGACAGGCGCACTATGGCTACACCTTC; cdr3_aa: CASTHEEGQAHYGYTF
d_call: TRBD1; j_call: TRBJ2-5; clone_size: -; v_call: TRBV5-1; cdr3_nt: TGCGCCAGCAGCTCAACGACAGGGGGCGGAAAGACCCAGTACTTC; cdr3_aa: CASSSTTGGGKTQYF
d_call: -; j_call: TRBJ2-4; clone_size: -; v_call: TRBV9; cdr3_nt: TGTGCCAGCAGCGTATCGACTAGTGGCAAAAACATTCAGTACTTC; cdr3_aa: CASSVSTSGKNIQYF
d_call: -; j_call: TRBJ2-5; clone_size: -; v_call: TRBV20-1; cdr3_nt: TGCAGTGGGGAGACCCAGTACTTC; cdr3_aa: CSGETQYF
d_call: -; j_call: TRBJ1-2; clone_size: -; v_call: TRBV9; cdr3_nt: TGTGCCAGCAGCGTAGTCAGTAACTATGGCTACACCTTC; cdr3_aa: CASSVVSNYGYTF
d_call: TRBD2; j_call: TRBJ2-1; clone_size: once; v_call: TRBV19; cdr3_nt: TGTGCCAGTAGTATAGCTCCAGGACTAGCGGGAGGAAACAATGAGCAGTTCTTC; cdr3_aa: CASSIAPGLAGGNNEQFF
d_call: -; j_call: TRBJ2-7; clone_size: -; v_call: TRBV14; cdr3_nt: TGTGCCAGCAGCCTGTCCGGTGGGTACGAGCAGTACTTC; cdr3_aa: CASSLSGGYEQYF
d_call: TRBD2; j_call: TRBJ2-1; clone_size: -; v_call: TRBV27; cdr3_nt: TGTGCCAGCAGTTTGGCGGGACTAGCATCGGTGCAGTTCTTC; cdr3_aa: CASSLAGLASVQFF
d_call: -; j_call: TRBJ2-1; clone_size: -; v_call: TRBV7-8; cdr3_nt: TGTGCCAGCAGCCCCCGCGAGAAAAGCTCCTACAATGAGCAGTTCTTC; cdr3_aa: CASSPREKSSYNEQFF
d_call: -; j_call: TRBJ2-7; clone_size: -; v_call: TRBV4-1; cdr3_nt: TGCGCCAGCAGCCAAGATCAAGGGATGAGCTCCTACGAGCAGTACTTC; cdr3_aa: CASSQDQGMSSYEQYF
d_call: TRBD2; j_call: TRBJ2-2; clone_size: -; v_call: TRBV13; cdr3_nt: TGTGCCAGCAGCTTAGGGCTAGCGGGAGGCGGCGGGGAGCTGTTTTTT; cdr3_aa: CASSLGLAGGGGELFF
d_call: -; j_call: TRBJ1-1; clone_size: -; v_call: TRBV7-9; cdr3_nt: TGTGCCAGCAGCTGTGAAAGTGACCCGGGACGGAAGAACACTGAAGCTTTCTTT; cdr3_aa: CASSCESDPGRKNTEAFF
d_call: TRBD2; j_call: TRBJ2-5; clone_size: -; v_call: TRBV7-6; cdr3_nt: TGTGCCAGCAGCTCATTAGCGGGAGTGGAGACCCAGTACTTC; cdr3_aa: CASSSLAGVETQYF
d_call: -; j_call: TRBJ2-5; clone_size: few; v_call: TRBV19; cdr3_nt: TGTGCCAGTAGTATTGGGCTGCCAGAGACCCAGTACTTC; cdr3_aa: CASSIGLPETQYF
d_call: -; j_call: TRBJ2-7; clone_size: once; v_call: TRBV2; cdr3_nt: TGTGCCAGCAGTGAAGCGATAGCCTACGAGCAGTACTTC; cdr3_aa: CASSEAIAYEQYF
d_call: -; j_call: TRBJ2-7; clone_size: -; v_call: TRBV5-1; cdr3_nt: TGCGCCAGCAGTGTGACCACCGCCTACGAGCAGTACTTC; cdr3_aa: CASSVTTAYEQYF